This record concerns one T cell receptor (beta chain) sequence. This entry comes from a study of early T cells in non-severe SARS-CoV-2 infection. Study-level information: From unsorted whole blood, bulk RNA was sequenced, and the chains remained unpaired.

Tagging with unique molecular identifiers was applied to individual cDNA molecules. In TCRdb, the 5' RACE reads were re-called with MiXCR into one record per CDR3 protein. The top ten clones hold approximately 12% of a sample with about 76,000 distinct CDR3 sequences, around a sixth of them seen once. Trimming took 4 bases from V and 1 from J; bases not matched to a gene: 3. The CDR3 is 14 residues long. CDR1 is MNHNY, CDR2 SVGAGI, per germline (reference sequence). The V call is TRBV6-6, the J call TRBJ1-1, with 7 bases identical to TRBD1. The TCR was taken from an adult who was a healthcare worker with PCR-confirmed SARS-CoV-2 infection or an uninfected control (not recorded which). The sequencing input was whole blood. This CDR3 reads CASSSGQENTEAFF. CDR3 nucleotide sequence: TGTGCCAGCAGTTCCGGACAGGAGAACACTGAAGCTTTCTTT.